This TCR beta chain was documented in a study of blood T cell repertoires in COVID-19. Across the study: Samples came from the United States, Italy and Spain, spanning acute and convalescent COVID-19. T cells, B-cell-depleted T cells, or PBMCs supplied cDNA or gDNA.

In the source study's methods: How many nucleated cells were present was estimated from reference gene primer amplification. Using immunoSEQ multiplex PCR, the repertoire was profiled, and TCRdb retains in-frame clones only, with some absent. V and J calls and clone size are those listed in that table; D and trimming were worked out from the DNA. The data show about 220,000 clones, around 84% seen once. Details on this clone: This sample also contains other DNA sequences that code for the same CDR3.

The germline V gene encodes CDR1 SGHTA and CDR2 FQGNSA. After removal of 5 bases from V and 7 bases from J, the junction contained 8 bases not matched to a gene. The CDR3 has 15 residues. Sample: peripheral blood. V gene TRBV7-2 combines with J gene TRBJ2-1; TRBD2 agrees at 10 bases. The TCR originated in an older woman who had recovered from COVID-19. The CDR3 DNA reads TGTGCCAGCAGCCCCCAGCGGGGGGGCCGGAATGAGCAGTTCTTC. Residues: CASSPQRGGRNEQFF.